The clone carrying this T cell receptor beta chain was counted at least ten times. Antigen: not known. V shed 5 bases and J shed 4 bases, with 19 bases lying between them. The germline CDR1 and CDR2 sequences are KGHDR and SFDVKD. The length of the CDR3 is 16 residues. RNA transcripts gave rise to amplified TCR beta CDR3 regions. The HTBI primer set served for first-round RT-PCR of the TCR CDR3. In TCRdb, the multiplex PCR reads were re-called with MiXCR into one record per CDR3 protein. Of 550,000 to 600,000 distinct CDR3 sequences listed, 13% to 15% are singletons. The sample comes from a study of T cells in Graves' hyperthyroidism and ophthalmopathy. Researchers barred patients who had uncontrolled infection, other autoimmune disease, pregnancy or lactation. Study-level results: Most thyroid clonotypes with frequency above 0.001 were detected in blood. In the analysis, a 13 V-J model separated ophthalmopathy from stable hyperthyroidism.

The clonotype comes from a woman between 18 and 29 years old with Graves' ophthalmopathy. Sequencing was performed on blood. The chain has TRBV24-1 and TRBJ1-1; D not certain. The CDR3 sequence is CATSVPSRALSTEAFF. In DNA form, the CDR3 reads TGTGCCACCAGTGTTCCCTCGAGGGCCTTGAGCACTGAAGCTTTCTTT.